This T cell receptor beta chain originates from a study of blood T cell repertoires in COVID-19. Overall study: Acute and convalescent COVID-19 samples came from the United States, Italy and Spain. Nucleic acid was either cDNA or gDNA, and it came from T cells, B-cell-depleted T cells, or PBMCs.

In germline, CDR1 is MNHEY, CDR2 SVGAGI. This CDR3 contains 13 residues. With 4 bases clipped from V and 7 bases from J, the junction kept 3 bases outside the gene matches. Assay: immunoSEQ multiplex PCR; the TCRdb copy retains only in-frame clones and omits some. The sample holds around 700,000 clones, 70% to 90% seen once. The chain is built from TRBV6-5 and TRBJ2-1, with 8 bases aligning to TRBD1. The sequence came from a woman younger than 35 with acute or convalescent COVID-19. The sequenced sample was peripheral blood. CDR3 protein: CASSSTGVNEQFF. The CDR3 nucleotides read TGTGCCAGCAGTTCGACAGGGGTTAATGAGCAGTTCTTC.